This TCR beta chain was obtained from a study of Graves' ophthalmopathy and Graves' hyperthyroidism. Study details: Peripheral blood sampling occurred at initial diagnosis, before any treatment. Study-wide findings and caveats: A 13-signature model separated ophthalmopathy from stable hyperthyroidism, reaching around 89% sensitivity and under 82% specificity cross-validated.

Other autoimmune diseases, uncontrolled infections, pregnancy or lactation excluded patients from enrollment. Fresh peripheral blood, 8.5 to 10 ml, was the PBMC source. The authors amplified TCR beta CDR3 regions from RNA transcripts. HTBI primers primed a first-round RT-PCR, and a second-round multiplex PCR followed. In TCRdb, the multiplex PCR reads were re-called with MiXCR into one record per CDR3 protein. The sample carries 660,000 or so distinct CDR3 sequences, over 40% recorded once. On this clonotype: Its antigen is not identified.

This CDR3 spans 15 amino acids. Germline V gene sequence: CDR1 WSHSY, CDR2 SAAADI. With 6 bases clipped from V and 4 bases from J, the junction kept 7 bases outside the gene matches. The V gene is TRBV10-2, the J gene TRBJ2-7; 12 bases fit TRBD2. This sequence was found in an adult man with Graves' ophthalmopathy. Sequencing was performed on peripheral blood. Written as DNA, the CDR3 is TGCGCCAGCAGATCAGGACTAGCGGGAAGTTACGAGCAGTACTTC. This sequence encodes CASRSGLAGSYEQYF.